The clone carrying this TCR beta chain was detected once. Its antigen is not identified. The germline V gene has CDR1 MNHEY and CDR2 SVGAGI. V lost 0 bases and J 2 bases, leaving 13 bases between the germline ends. CDR3 length equals 16 residues. Data came from immunoSEQ multiplex PCR; TCRdb stores just in-frame clones and leaves some out. Of 9,000 to 10,000 clones listed, around 88% are singletons. Investigators treated the graft tissue so that it released intraepithelial and lamina propria lymphocytes. The sample is drawn from a study of graft-versus-host responses after intestinal transplantation. About the research overall: Anti-thymocyte globulin served as induction for all recipients, who then took tacrolimus and steroids for approximately three years.

Whole-study findings and limits: Recipient marrow harbored GvH clones, some of which surfaced first in ileum or blood.

Source: ileum tissue, taken around 700 days after intestinal transplantation. The gene calls are TRBV6-5 and TRBJ1-2; no clear D gene. The clonotype comes from a human patient who received an intestinal transplant, so some T cells may come from the graft donor. CDR3 protein: CASSYSLEGTNYGYTF. The CDR3, as DNA: TGTGCCAGCAGTTACTCGTTGGAAGGTACCAACTATGGCTACACCTTC.